This T cell receptor beta chain is drawn from a study of T cell responses to AZD1222 COVID-19 vaccine. Overall study results and limits: Among spike-specific TCRs, nearly half reportedly target unmutated variant regions. Across spike, vaccine-associated CD4 TCRs were found, dominant at 160-218 and 743-854.

This clone is a singleton in its sample. Its antigen is as yet unknown. V was cut by 8 bases and J by 0 bases, with 22 bases left in between. CDR1 and CDR2 from the germline V gene are MNHEY and SMNVEV (reference sequence). The CDR3 loop spans 17 amino acids. TCRdb keeps only in-frame clones here, not all; method: immunoSEQ multiplex PCR. Of some 110,000 clones in the sample, about 91% are singletons; the top ten hold just over 9.5%. The chain couples TRBV27 to TRBJ1-2; D is unclear. The sequence was collected from an adult in good health. This sample comprised peripheral blood, obtained on day 0 of AZD1222 vaccination. The CDR3, as DNA: TGTGCCAGCCACGGCTCTCCTGGGAGAAACGCTAACTATGGCTACACCTTC. As protein: CASHGSPGRNANYGYTF.